Listed here is a single T cell receptor beta chain. This clonotype occurred a few times. Which antigen it targets is not known. Nothing much larger sits one base from this clone, and base qualities are not available. CDR1 and CDR2 were assigned from the germline V gene (reference sequence) as DFQATT and SNEGSKA. From its cysteine to its phenylalanine, the CDR3 spans 14 amino acids. Kept here is only the CDR3 DNA, which spans 42 bases and is read in frame from base 1. V lost 3 bases and J lost 2 bases; the stretch between them is 14 bases long. Ficoll-Paque density gradient centrifugation was the method used to isolate PBMCs. The sample is drawn from a study of T-cell memory formation after mild COVID-19 (dated by TCRdb to the early 2020s). In terms of the full investigation: TCR sequence clusters from the two donors were found to be largely donor specific. T-cell clones expanding and contracting after mild COVID-19 in a couple of donors were tracked by longitudinal TCRalpha and TCRbeta repertoire sequencing. Two young, previously healthy adult volunteers, one female and one male, were included in the cohort. Study-wide conclusions, independent of this receptor: Contracting CD4+ clones were found mainly in CM and EM memory subsets, while CD8+ clones were enriched in EMRA. SARS-CoV-2 specificity was not confirmed for the second-wave clones peaking on day 37. The study included only a couple of mild cases, and larger cohorts that include severe cases with pre-infection samples were judged to be necessary. Balanced CD4/CD8 phenotypes were observed for clones contracting from day 15 to 85, whereas a bias towards CD4+ was observed for a second wave of clones expanding from day 15 to 37. Some responding clones were detected in pre-infection memory, suggesting pre-existing cross-reactive memory T cells joined the SARS-CoV-2 response.

TCRdb names Illumina NovaSeq 6000 as the instrument used. Using 5'RACE with constant-segment primers, TCRalpha and TCRbeta cDNA libraries were constructed, with sample barcodes and unique molecular identifiers added in the process. Trizol reagent was used to extract RNA from every sample. Library amplification was performed in two PCR steps, and a second sample barcode and Illumina TruSeq adapters were introduced in the second step. The libraries were sequenced on an Illumina NovaSeq using 2 x 150 bp paired-end reads. Turning to the authors' computational methods: Reads were demultiplexed and collapsed into UMI-guided consensus sequences with migec v1.2.7. Using mixcr v2.1.11, UMI consensuses were aligned to TRA and TRB V and J templates and then assembled into clonotypes. A clonotype was counted as expanded or contracted only if both edgeR and NoisET called the change significant, with noise models trained on biological replicates. edgeR calls used a false discovery rate-adjusted p below 0.01 and a log2 fold-change threshold of 1. As an exploratory analysis of dynamics, max-normalized trajectories of the 1000 most abundant clonotypes were examined with PCA combined with hierarchical clustering. Separately sequenced CD4+ and CD8+ repertoires were used to assign a CD4 or CD8 phenotype to each responding clone. The public reads were reprocessed in TCRdb via fastp at Q25 and MiXCR, keeping in-frame beta chains. Every entry covers one CDR3 protein and lists the most common genes and DNA from its rows. The V and J calls, along with clone size, are taken from TCRdb and not from the paper's own processing. The sample records around 440,000 distinct CDR3 sequences, around a sixth of which are singletons. The ten biggest clones cover 10% to 15% of the sample.

The sample consisted of PBMCs or a T cell subset sorted from them (not recorded which). This clonotype was sampled from an adult woman who had mild COVID-19 (a few samples of this study predate the infection). The sample titles of this study are shuffled in the database, so cell type and time point are left out; the donor was told from shared clones. The V gene is TRBV20-1 and the J gene is TRBJ2-7; the D region possibly corresponds to TRBD1 (6 bases align). For the CDR3, the sequence is CSARGLDRPYEQYF. The DNA sequence is as follows: TGCAGTGCTAGGGGCCTTGACAGGCCCTACGAGCAGTACTTC.